The 28 T cell receptor beta chains below were found in one sample sequenced in a study of T-cell reconstitution after alpha-beta-depleted transplantation in children (dated by TCRdb to about 2016). The library was prepared using PCR. TCRdb records Illumina HiSeq 2500 as the sequencer. To normalize quantification of the TCRbeta repertoire, the TCR libraries were built with molecular barcoding that relied on unique molecular identifiers. TCRdb passed the public sequencing reads through fastp at Q25 and MiXCR, retaining productive beta sequences. Identical CDR3 protein sequences are pooled into one entry, listed with their most common genes and DNA. The sample records 600,000 to 700,000 distinct CDR3 sequences, roughly 15% of which are singletons. In total, the top ten clones hold under 1.2% of the sample. The sequences come from PBMCs from the stem cell graft donor, collected from the stem cell graft. These receptors all stem from a human donor who donated a stem cell graft to a child with acute myeloid leukemia.

This clonotype was seen ten or more times. This chain joins TRBV20-1 and TRBJ2-2; D possibly matches TRBD1 or TRBD2 (6 bases each). CDR3 length: 12 residues. Trimming took 3 bases from V and 6 from J, leaving 8 bases between them. Germline assignment: CDR1 DFQATT and CDR2 SNEGSKA (reference sequence). Written as DNA, the CDR3 is TGCAGTGCTAGGGAGGGGGCCGGGGAGCTGTTTTTT. Translation gives CSAREGAGELFF.

The J gene is TRBJ1-6, the V gene TRBV28; TRBD1 agrees at 9 bases. There are 15 residues in the CDR3. V dropped 5 bases and J dropped 7; count of bases not matched to a gene: 6. Per the germline V gene, CDR1 is MDHEN and CDR2 is SYDVKM. CDR3 sequence (DNA): TGTGCCAGCAGTCCCTCCGACAGGGGGAATTCACCCCTCCACTTT. Translated, it gives CASSPSDRGNSPLHF.

J is TRBJ2-6 and V is TRBV5-5; 9 nucleotides line up with TRBD1. The CDR3 spans 17 residues. Germline CDR1 reads SGHKS; CDR2 reads YYEKEE (reference sequence). Trimming took 0 bases from V and 0 from J; bases not matched to a gene: 1. Written as DNA, the CDR3 is TGTGCCAGCAGCTTGGGGACAGGGGCCTCTGGGGCCAACGTCCTGACTTTC. Protein: CASSLGTGASGANVLTF.

The genes are TRBV14 and TRBJ2-7, with TRBD1 identical over 7 bases. The J segment lost 4 bases and the V segment lost 9 bases, leaving 9 bases of the junction unmatched. Germline values: CDR1 SGHDN, CDR2 FVKESK. The CDR3 is 13 amino acids. The CDR3 region is CARLTGYYYEQYV. CDR3 bases: TGTGCCAGACTGACAGGGTATTATTACGAGCAGTACGTC.

This clonotype was observed many times. The V gene is TRBV29-1, the J gene TRBJ1-1; D perhaps matches TRBD1 (5 bases). This CDR3 has 14 residues. V was trimmed by 0 bases and J by 4 bases, leaving 12 bases between them. Germline lookup yields CDR1 SQVTM and CDR2 ANQGSEA. The CDR3 protein is CSVEEGGQGTEAFF. The CDR3, as DNA: TGCAGCGTTGAAGAAGGTGGCCAGGGCACTGAAGCTTTCTTT.

This clonotype was seen only a few times. This chain links TRBV7-2 with TRBJ2-3; perhaps D is TRBD1 or TRBD2 (6 bases each). The CDR3 covers 15 residues. The ends were cut back, 8 bases at V and 2 bases at J, with 17 bases in the middle. CDR1 is SGHTA, CDR2 FQGNSA, per germline. The CDR3 DNA reads TGTGCCAGCTCCCGGGGGCCTCTACCCACAGATACGCAGTATTTT. Protein product: CASSRGPLPTDTQYF.

This clonotype was recorded at least ten times. The chain recombines TRBV20-1 with TRBJ1-5, with D perhaps TRBD1 (5 bases). Germline V gene data show CDR1 as DFQATT and CDR2 as SNEGSKA (reference sequence). Trimming cost V 3 bases and J 2 bases, with 8 bases left between them. The CDR3 has 13 residues. CDR3 bases: TGCAGTGCTAGCAGAGGGGGCAATCAGCCCCAGCATTTT. It translates to CSASRGGNQPQHF.

This clonotype appeared a few times. V and J are TRBV28 and TRBJ2-2; the D gene is possibly TRBD1 (6 bases). Germline V CDR1 and CDR2: MDHEN, SYDVKM. The CDR3 is made up of 14 amino acids. V lost 4 bases, J lost 4 bases, and 10 bases lay in between. The CDR3: CASSSQQGTGELFF. DNA of the CDR3: TGTGCCAGCAGTTCCCAACAGGGCACCGGGGAGCTGTTTTTT. The variable domain in full, with the rest retrieved from reference TRBV28 and TRBJ2-2, is DVKVTQSSRYLVKRTGEKVFLECVQDMDHENMFWYRQDPGLGLRLIYFSYDVKMKEKGDIPEGYSVSREKKERFSLILESASTNQTSMYLCASSSQQGTGELFFGEGSRLTVL.

The rearrangement joins TRBV7-2 to TRBJ2-7; D might be TRBD1 (6 bases). Trimming pared 5 bases from V and 5 bases from J, leaving 13 bases between. This CDR3 is built from 13 residues. Germline-derived CDR1 and CDR2 are SGHTA and FQGNSA. The CDR3 protein is CASSTGQRHEQYF. In nucleotides, the CDR3 is TGTGCCAGCAGCACAGGGCAGCGCCACGAGCAGTACTTC.

CDR3 sequence reads: CASSPRPYGYTF. Written as DNA, the CDR3 is TGTGCCAGCAGTCCTCGACCCTATGGCTACACCTTC. The chain carries TRBV12-3 or TRBV12-4 and TRBJ1-2; no firm D call. Trimming left V 5 bases short and J 4 bases short, with 8 bases between. This CDR3 comprises 12 residues.

This clonotype was detected many times. The V gene is TRBV12-3 or TRBV12-4, the J gene TRBJ2-7; D tentatively reads TRBD1 or TRBD2 (6 bases each). V was clipped by 3 bases and J by 3 bases, with 12 bases between them. The CDR3 extends over 14 amino acids. This CDR3 reads CASSFYGGGYEQYF. The CDR3 nucleotides are TGTGCCAGCAGTTTCTACGGGGGCGGCTACGAGCAGTACTTC.

Many counts were recorded for this clonotype. The genes are TRBV25-1 and TRBJ2-7, with D tentatively TRBD1 or TRBD2 (5 bases each). V lost 3 bases to trimming and J lost 2 bases, with 11 bases between them. Germline CDR1 is MGHDK and CDR2 is SYGVNS. CDR3 length: 14 amino acids. The CDR3 here is CASSDPTGPYEQYF. The CDR3 bases are TGTGCCAGCAGTGACCCCACGGGGCCCTACGAGCAGTACTTC.

This clonotype was observed many times. CDR3 coding DNA: TGTGCCAGCAGTTACGGGGTAGGCGGCAATCAGCCCCAGCATTTT. It codes for CASSYGVGGNQPQHF. The J gene is TRBJ1-5, the V gene TRBV6-5; D remains ambiguous. This CDR3 has 15 amino acids. Germline CDR1 is MNHEY and CDR2 is SVGAGI. Trimming pared 2 bases from V and 2 bases from J, leaving 10 bases between.

This chain links TRBV3-1 with TRBJ2-5; weak D call: TRBD1 (5 bases). The germline V and J ends were trimmed by 0 bases and 5 bases, with 13 bases remaining between them. Germline V lookup: CDR1 LGHDT, CDR2 YNNKEL (reference sequence). This CDR3 region has 15 residues. CDR3 sequence (DNA): TGTGCCAGCAGCCAAGAGGGGCGCATTGGGGAGACCCAGTACTTC. It yields the protein CASSQEGRIGETQYF.

The chain couples TRBV4-3 to TRBJ2-1, with D perhaps TRBD1 (5 bases). CDR1 and CDR2 (germline): LGHNA, YSLEER. Trimming left V 0 bases short and J 8 bases short, with 14 bases between. There are 15 residues in the CDR3. The CDR3 DNA reads TGCGCCAGCAGCCAAGATCCACAGGTACGGCATGAGCAGTTCTTC. As protein: CASSQDPQVRHEQFF.

This chain connects TRBV6-5 to TRBJ1-5; D is possibly TRBD1 (5 bases). The germline gives CDR1 MNHEY, CDR2 SVGAGI. The germline V and J ends were trimmed by 2 bases and 1 base, with 12 bases remaining between them. The CDR3 contains 16 residues. The CDR3 is CASSYLGGDSNQPQHF. CDR3 coding DNA: TGTGCCAGCAGTTACCTCGGGGGGGACAGCAATCAGCCCCAGCATTTT.

This clonotype was observed at least ten times. V and J are TRBV29-1 and TRBJ2-6; TRBD1 agrees at 9 bases. Per germline, CDR1 SQVTM and CDR2 ANQGSEA. V dropped 0 bases and J dropped 4; count of bases not matched to a gene: 13. The CDR3 loop spans 19 amino acids. CDR3 amino acids: CSVEEGIRTGDSGANVLTF. CDR3 nucleotide sequence: TGCAGCGTTGAAGAGGGAATAAGGACAGGGGATTCCGGGGCCAACGTCCTGACTTTC.

The sample holds many counts of this clonotype. V usage is TRBV29-1 and J usage is TRBJ2-7; 9 bases map to TRBD2. The ends lost 4 bases at V and 6 bases at J; junction bases unmatched: 10. The V gene's germline CDR1 is SQVTM and CDR2 ANQGSEA. The CDR3 is 14 amino acids. The CDR3 reads CSVGDASGDGEQYF. The CDR3 coding sequence is TGCAGCGTTGGTGATGCTAGCGGGGACGGCGAGCAGTACTTC.

This clonotype was counted at least ten times. This chain links TRBV29-1 with TRBJ2-1; D ambiguous. Deletions cut 7 bases from V and 12 bases from J, with 13 bases between. This CDR3 comprises 10 residues. Germline V gene data show CDR1 as SQVTM and CDR2 as ANQGSEA. The CDR3, as DNA: TGCAGCGCCCAAAAACCGGGGCAGTTCTTC. This sequence encodes CSAQKPGQFF.

This chain joins TRBV6-1 and TRBJ2-5; D unclear. Germline V gives CDR1 MNHNS, CDR2 SASEGT. This CDR3 region has 14 residues. V dropped 2 bases and J dropped 2 bases, with 9 bases sitting between them. The CDR3 sequence is CASSELADQETQYF. The CDR3, as DNA: TGTGCCAGCAGTGAACTTGCGGATCAAGAGACCCAGTACTTC.

This clonotype came up many times. This chain connects TRBV6-6 to TRBJ1-5; D call uncertain. CDR1 MNHNY and CDR2 SVGAGI come from the germline V gene (reference sequence). This CDR3 region has 12 residues. V dropped 6 bases and J dropped 6 bases, with 9 bases sitting between them. The CDR3 sequence is CASSPVGQPQHF. The CDR3 DNA sequence: TGTGCCAGCAGCCCAGTAGGTCAGCCCCAGCATTTT.

At least ten counts were recorded for this clonotype. The genes are TRBV5-6 and TRBJ2-7; D gene ambiguous. CDR1 is SGHDT, CDR2 YYEEEE, per germline. This CDR3 spans 14 amino acids. Trimming took 5 bases from V and 1 from J, leaving 13 bases between them. DNA for the CDR3: TGTGCCAGCAGTCCCAGGTATATTTCCTACGAGCAGTACGTC. This gives the protein CASSPRYISYEQYV.

In this sample, this clonotype turned up many times. This chain joins TRBV10-3 and TRBJ2-7; 10 bases fit TRBD1. Germline V gene sequence: CDR1 ENHRY, CDR2 SYGVKD. The CDR3 loop spans 14 amino acids. V was pared by 5 bases and J by 7 bases, with 8 bases of the junction left unmatched. The DNA for the CDR3 is TGTGCCATCAGTTCCGGGACAGGGGATGAAGAGCAGTACGTC. Translated: CAISSGTGDEEQYV.

The J gene is TRBJ2-5, the V gene TRBV5-1; TRBD2 agrees at 11 bases. The germline gives CDR1 SGHRS, CDR2 YFSETQ. The CDR3 sequence is 18 residues long. The V and J ends lost 0 bases and 9 bases, in that order; junction bases with no gene match: 16. The CDR3 sequence is CASSLGPGTSGDTRAQYF. The CDR3 DNA sequence: TGCGCCAGCAGCTTGGGTCCCGGGACTAGCGGAGACACGAGGGCCCAGTACTTC.

This clonotype has at least ten counts. V and J are TRBV9 and TRBJ1-4; D is unclear. V shed 0 bases and J shed 5 bases, with 8 bases lying between them. CDR3 length: 14 residues. The germline gives CDR1 SGDLS, CDR2 YYNGEE. The CDR3: CASSVDQRNEKLFF. As DNA, the CDR3 is TGTGCCAGCAGCGTAGACCAGAGGAATGAAAAACTGTTTTTT.

In this sample, this clonotype turned up a few times. The J gene is TRBJ2-1, the V gene TRBV12-3 or TRBV12-4, with D possibly being TRBD1 (6 bases). Trimming stripped 5 bases from V and 0 bases from J, with 11 bases between. The CDR3 consists of 15 residues. The CDR3 DNA is TGTGCCAGCAGTGGGACATCAGACTCCTACAATGAGCAGTTCTTC. It yields the protein CASSGTSDSYNEQFF.

This clonotype was picked up a small number of times. The V gene is TRBV11-2, the J gene TRBJ1-6; D gene ambiguous. V was pared by 3 bases and J by 11 bases, with 5 bases between. Per germline, CDR1 SGHAT and CDR2 FQNNGV. This CDR3 is built from 11 residues. CDR3 loop: CASSFGTPLHF. For the CDR3, the DNA is TGTGCCAGCAGCTTCGGTACACCCCTCCACTTT.

Ten or more counts support this clonotype. The chain joins TRBV5-1 to TRBJ1-2, with 8 bases identical to TRBD1. Looked up from germline, CDR1 is SGHRS and CDR2 is YFSETQ. J gave up 5 bases and V 3 bases, and 12 bases lay outside the gene matches. This CDR3 contains 16 residues. The CDR3 DNA is TGCGCCAGCAGCTCCCTTCAGGGGGCACGGGAGTATGGCTACACCTTC. This translates into CASSSLQGAREYGYTF.